These 21 T cell receptor beta chains share one sample of origin, sequenced in a study of blood T cell repertoires in COVID-19. Measured with immunoSEQ multiplex PCR; TCRdb has only the in-frame clones, and not every one. The sample has around 220,000 clones, 70% to 85% seen once. Material for sequencing was peripheral blood. These receptors were collected from an elderly woman with active or convalescent COVID-19.

This clone was found many times. J is TRBJ1-5 and V is TRBV2; D might be TRBD1 (6 bases). CDR3 length: 14 amino acids. In germline, CDR1 is SNHLY, CDR2 FYNNEI. V lost 4 bases and J lost 5, with 12 bases in between. The CDR3 coding sequence is TGTGCCAGCAGTGTACAGGGTATGTATCAGCCCCAGCATTTT. As protein: CASSVQGMYQPQHF.

The chain carries TRBV6-5 and TRBJ1-2, with 7 bases matching TRBD1. With V trimmed by 5 bases and J by 0 bases, 6 bases remained unmatched. Germline CDR1 and CDR2: MNHEY and SVGAGI. This CDR3 is 15 amino acids long. DNA of the CDR3: TGTGCCAGCAGTCCATTGGACAGGTCTAACTATGGCTACACCTTC. This translates into CASSPLDRSNYGYTF.

This clone was picked up one time. The chain joins TRBV19 to TRBJ2-3; TRBD2 matches 11 bases. Trimming cost V 5 bases and J 2 bases; bases outside gene matches: 3. The germline V gene has CDR1 LNHDA and CDR2 SQIVND (reference sequence). This CDR3 spans 15 amino acids. CDR3 DNA: TGTGCCAGTAGTCTACTAGCGGGGGACACAGATACGCAGTATTTT. This sequence encodes CASSLLAGDTDTQYF.

Comment on this clone: Within the sample, other DNA sequences also encode this same CDR3. The genes are TRBV18 and TRBJ2-7; tentative D call: TRBD1 (6 bases). This CDR3 contains 12 residues. The germline CDR1 and CDR2 sequences are KGHSH and LQKENI. Trimming removed 3 bases from V and 5 bases from J, with 8 bases in between. The CDR3 region has the DNA TGTGCCAGCTCACCTTCAGGGGACGAGCAGTACTTC. Translation gives CASSPSGDEQYF. The full variable domain, with the rest looked up from reference TRBV18 and TRBJ2-7, is NAGVMQNPRHLVRRRGQEARLRCSPMKGHSHVYWYRQLPEEGLKFMVYLQKENIIDESGMPKERFSAEFPKEGPSILRIQQVVRGDSAAYFCASSPSGDEQYFGPGTRLTVT.

V and J are TRBV28 and TRBJ1-2; D not certain. Germline lookup yields CDR1 MDHEN and CDR2 SYDVKM. CDR3 length: 15 residues. Trimming took off 2 bases at V and 6 bases at J, with 16 bases between the two ends. Here the CDR3 DNA reads TGTGCCAGCAGTTTACCTACACCGGGATCGAATGGCTACACCTTC. Protein product: CASSLPTPGSNGYTF.

V is TRBV27 and J is TRBJ1-1; 10 nucleotides line up with TRBD1. Germline V gives CDR1 MNHEY, CDR2 SMNVEV (reference sequence). The CDR3 covers 16 residues. With V trimmed by 0 bases and J by 3 bases, 4 bases remained unmatched. For the CDR3, the DNA is TGTGCCAGCAGTTTATCCTGGGACAGGGGTTACACTGAAGCTTTCTTT. Protein product: CASSLSWDRGYTEAFF.

The chain recombines TRBV6-5 with TRBJ2-7, with 8 bases aligning to TRBD1. V was pared by 8 bases and J by 0 bases, with 6 bases of the junction left unmatched. The CDR3 loop spans 14 amino acids. Germline CDR1 reads MNHEY; CDR2 reads SVGAGI. The CDR3, as DNA: TGTGCCAGCGAGGACAGGGCGAGCTCCTACGAGCAGTACTTC. It codes for CASEDRASSYEQYF.

The chain employs TRBV28 and TRBJ2-3, with D possibly matching TRBD1 (6 bases). V lost 6 bases and J lost 1, with 8 bases in between. This CDR3 is 13 amino acids long. Germline CDR1 is MDHEN and CDR2 is SYDVKM. Here the CDR3 reads CASRRQGTDTQYF. The CDR3 nucleotides are TGTGCCAGCAGACGACAGGGCACAGATACGCAGTATTTT. Full variable domain (missing parts from reference TRBV28 and TRBJ2-3): DVKVTQSSRYLVKRTGEKVFLECVQDMDHENMFWYRQDPGLGLRLIYFSYDVKMKEKGDIPEGYSVSREKKERFSLILESASTNQTSMYLCASRRQGTDTQYFGPGTRLTVL.

The CDR3 DNA sequence: TGTGCCAGCAGCGCGGGGACAGGGGGCAGCTATGGCTACACCTTC. Its protein product is CASSAGTGGSYGYTF. The chain employs TRBV28 and TRBJ1-2; 12 bases map to TRBD1. Germline V lookup: CDR1 MDHEN, CDR2 SYDVKM. J was trimmed by 4 bases and V by 6 bases; bases with no gene match: 6. CDR3 length: 15 residues.

The rearrangement joins TRBV10-3 to TRBJ1-4; no clear D. Germline CDR1 is ENHRY and CDR2 is SYGVKD. The CDR3 contains 16 residues. Trimming stripped 6 bases from V and 0 bases from J, with 14 bases between. The CDR3 nucleotides are TGTGCCATCAGCACTGGGCCCCTCACAACTAATGAAAAACTGTTTTTT. Amino acids: CAISTGPLTTNEKLFF.

The genes are TRBV16 and TRBJ1-2, with D uncertain. The CDR3 has 14 residues. Trimming shortened V by 4 bases and J by 2 bases, and 11 bases separated the two germline ends. Per the germline V gene, CDR1 is KGHSY and CDR2 is FQNENV. This CDR3 reads CASSPRRFNYGYTF. CDR3 in DNA: TGTGCCAGCAGCCCCCGTAGATTCAACTATGGCTACACCTTC. Full variable domain (remainder filled in from reference TRBV16 and TRBJ1-2): GEEVAQTPKHLVRGEGQKAKLYCAPIKGHSYVFWYQQVLKNEFKFLISFQNENVFDETGMPKERFSAKCLPNSPCSLEIQATKLEDSAVYFCASSPRRFNYGYTFGSGTRLTVV.

This sequence joins TRBV4-1 and TRBJ1-4; 7 nucleotides match TRBD1. The ends lost 3 bases at V and 4 bases at J; junction bases unmatched: 8. Germline V lookup: CDR1 MGHRA, CDR2 YSYEKL. CDR3 length: 16 amino acids. CDR3 loop: CASSQGPGQINEKLFF. The CDR3 region has the DNA TGCGCCAGCAGCCAGGGGCCGGGACAGATTAATGAAAAACTGTTTTTT.

The chain links TRBV28 to TRBJ2-5, with 12 bases aligning to TRBD2. V lost 4 bases to trimming and J lost 13 bases; unmatched junction nucleotides: 10. The CDR3 contains 14 residues. Germline loops: CDR1 MDHEN, CDR2 SYDVKM. CDR3 residues: CASSWGGLAGPPYF. The CDR3 bases are TGTGCCAGCAGTTGGGGGGGACTAGCGGGTCCCCCGTACTTC.

Only a few counts were recorded for this clone. The CDR3 coding sequence is TGTGCCAGCAGCTGGTCGCGGGAGAGCACAGATACGCAGTATTTT. This translates into CASSWSRESTDTQYF. The chain carries TRBV7-2 and TRBJ2-3, with 7 positions matching TRBD2. The germline CDR1 and CDR2 sequences are SGHTA and FQGNSA. V shed 4 bases, J shed 0 bases, and the junction held 4 bases outside the gene matches. The CDR3 extends over 15 amino acids.

A single count supports this clone. The chain employs TRBV3-1 (or the pseudogene TRBV3-2) and TRBJ2-3; no clear D. Germline V gene lookup returns CDR1 LGHDT and CDR2 YNNKEL (reference sequence). The CDR3 has 15 amino acids. V was trimmed by 4 bases and J by 0 bases, leaving 11 bases between them. The CDR3 spells CASSPLETSTDTQYF. Here the CDR3 DNA reads TGTGCCAGCAGCCCTTTGGAGACTAGCACAGATACGCAGTATTTT.

This rearrangement joins TRBV6-5 to TRBJ1-4, with D possibly TRBD1 on 6 matching bases. CDR1 and CDR2 from the germline V gene are MNHEY and SVGAGI. Trimming stripped 2 bases from V and 3 bases from J, with 7 bases between. CDR3 length: 14 amino acids. Here the CDR3 reads CASSYGTPNEKLFF. As DNA, the CDR3 is TGTGCCAGCAGTTACGGGACACCTAATGAAAAACTGTTTTTT.

This chain connects TRBV30 to TRBJ1-6; D not certain. The CDR3 consists of 13 residues. From germline, CDR1 is GTSNPN and CDR2 SVGIG (reference sequence). V was clipped by 2 bases and J by 6 bases, with 8 bases between them. CDR3 protein: CAWSPGLNSPLHF. The DNA for the CDR3 is TGTGCCTGGAGTCCTGGACTTAATTCACCCCTCCACTTT.

V and J are TRBV19 and TRBJ1-4; 9 nucleotides agree with TRBD1. The CDR3 sequence is 13 residues long. The V gene end was trimmed by 7 bases and the J gene end by 8 bases; junction bases not matched to a gene: 5. From germline, CDR1 is LNHDA and CDR2 SQIVND (reference sequence). In nucleotides, the CDR3 is TGTGCCAGTACCCGGACAGGGGTAGAAAAACTGTTTTTT. This sequence encodes CASTRTGVEKLFF.

CDR3 sequence reads: CASSTHSGRAVYEQYF. The CDR3 bases are TGTGCCAGCAGCACCCATAGCGGGAGGGCCGTATACGAGCAGTACTTC. V and J are TRBV7-9 and TRBJ2-7, with 11 bases fitting TRBD2. Germline V gene data show CDR1 as SEHNR and CDR2 as FQNEAQ (reference sequence). This CDR3 region has 16 residues. The V gene end was trimmed by 5 bases and the J gene end by 4 bases; junction bases not matched to a gene: 10.

The chain is built from TRBV15 and TRBJ2-5; 11 bases line up with TRBD2. The CDR3 length is 17 residues. V lost 3 bases to trimming and J lost 2 bases; unmatched junction nucleotides: 8. The germline gives CDR1 LNHNV, CDR2 YYDKDF (reference sequence). The chain's CDR3 is CATSRGPSGGLQETQYF. The CDR3 nucleotides are TGTGCCACCAGCAGGGGGCCTAGCGGGGGGTTACAAGAGACCCAGTACTTC.

This clone was picked up one time. The chain combines TRBV27 with TRBJ1-6, with 7 bases that match TRBD1. The ends lost 6 bases at V and 6 bases at J; junction bases unmatched: 8. Germline V CDR1 and CDR2: MNHEY, SMNVEV (reference sequence). CDR3 length: 15 amino acids. The CDR3 nucleotides read TGTGCCAGCAGAGCCACCGGGACAGTTAATTCACCCCTCCACTTT. Its protein is CASRATGTVNSPLHF.